The 20 T cell receptor beta chains reported below all come from one sample, sequenced in a study of somatic mutations in cytotoxic T cells in rheumatoid arthritis. Repertoires were generated with immunoSEQ multiplex PCR, while TCRdb's copy carries only in-frame clones and drops some. The repertoire includes around 15,000 clones, 79% of them detected once, and less than 25% sits in the top ten. Sequenced sample: CD8+ T cells sorted from blood. These receptors were taken from an adult with rheumatoid arthritis.

The V gene is TRBV30, the J gene TRBJ2-1; 10 bases agree with TRBD2. This CDR3 comprises 13 residues. Germline assignment: CDR1 GTSNPN and CDR2 SVGIG (reference sequence). V was pared by 6 bases and J by 9 bases, with 8 bases of the junction left unmatched. The CDR3 protein is CACQASGGTEQFF. In DNA form, the CDR3 reads TGTGCCTGCCAGGCTAGCGGGGGAACTGAGCAGTTCTTC. Complete variable domain (other parts from reference TRBV30 and TRBJ2-1): SQTIHQWPATLVQPVGSPLSLECTVEGTSNPNLYWYRQAAGRGLQLLFYSVGIGQISSEVPQNLSASRPQDRQFILSSKKLLLSDSGFYLCACQASGGTEQFFGPGTRLTVL.

The rearrangement joins TRBV15 to TRBJ2-3; TRBD2 agrees at 9 bases. The CDR3 runs to 17 residues. Germline CDR1 LNHNV, CDR2 YYDKDF (reference sequence). V lost 0 bases, J lost 2 bases, and 6 bases stayed unmatched. CDR3 in amino acids: CATSRDPASGDTDTQYF. In nucleotides, the CDR3 is TGTGCCACCAGCAGAGATCCAGCTAGCGGGGACACAGATACGCAGTATTTT.

This clone was recorded only once. The J gene is TRBJ2-1, the V gene TRBV19; the D gene is possibly TRBD2 (6 bases). The CDR3 covers 15 residues. CDR1 is LNHDA and CDR2 is SQIVND in the germline V gene (reference sequence). V was clipped by 5 bases and J by 4 bases, with 15 bases between them. The CDR3 coding sequence is TGTGCCAGTAGTCTGGGGACTCGAGGTTACAATGAGCAGTTCTTC. As protein: CASSLGTRGYNEQFF.

This chain joins TRBV27 and TRBJ1-1, with a possible D match to TRBD1 (5 bases). The CDR3 is 13 amino acids. Per the germline V gene, CDR1 is MNHEY and CDR2 is SMNVEV (reference sequence). V lost 1 base and J 5 bases, leaving 8 bases between the germline ends. The CDR3 nucleotides are TGTGCCAGCAGTTTATACGGGGGGACTGAAGCTTTCTTT. Residues: CASSLYGGTEAFF.

This chain links TRBV4-3 with TRBJ2-1, with 7 bases matching TRBD1. The trim removed 3 bases at V and 8 bases at J, leaving 13 bases unmatched. The CDR3 extends over 16 amino acids. CDR1 is LGHNA and CDR2 is YSLEER in the germline V gene. The CDR3 reads CASSQGYWTGSDEQFF. The CDR3 DNA sequence: TGCGCCAGCAGCCAGGGATACTGGACAGGCTCGGATGAGCAGTTCTTC.

The J gene is TRBJ1-4, the V gene TRBV4-1; maybe TRBD1 (6 bases). Germline values: CDR1 MGHRA, CDR2 YSYEKL. V was shortened by 1 base and J by 8 bases, with 20 bases between the two germline ends. The CDR3 has 17 residues. In nucleotides, the CDR3 is TGCGCCAGCAGCCAAGGGGGGACCCGGGGGCTTACCGAAAAACTGTTTTTT. It translates to CASSQGGTRGLTEKLFF.

The V and J genes are TRBV11-2 and TRBJ2-7; 7 bases match TRBD2. This CDR3 is built from 13 residues. The V gene end was trimmed by 2 bases and the J gene end by 4 bases; junction bases not matched to a gene: 2. Germline V gene data show CDR1 as SGHAT and CDR2 as FQNNGV. In DNA, the CDR3 is TGTGCCAGCAGCTTACGCGGGGGTTACGAGCAGTACTTC. The encoded protein is CASSLRGGYEQYF.

This clone has only one observation. V is TRBV19 and J is TRBJ2-1; D uncertain. This CDR3 region has 12 residues. In germline, CDR1 is LNHDA, CDR2 SQIVND (reference sequence). Trimming shortened V by 1 base and J by 10 bases, and 8 bases separated the two germline ends. CDR3 sequence: CASSIGGAEQFF. The DNA of the CDR3 is TGTGCCAGTAGTATAGGTGGTGCAGAGCAGTTCTTC.

The chain combines TRBV4-1 with TRBJ2-5; D assignment may be TRBD1 or TRBD2 (5 bases each). The end of the DNA fits TRBJ2-7 better, so the J call may be wrong. CDR3 length equals 16 residues. Germline CDR1 and CDR2: MGHRA and YSYEKL. CDR3 protein: CASSQDNSGLGDEQYF. CDR3 coding DNA: TGCGCCAGCAGCCAAGATAATTCCGGTCTGGGGGACGAGCAGTACTTC.

This clone has a single count. The chain carries TRBV28 and TRBJ1-5; 12 bases agree with TRBD1. The CDR3 is made up of 15 amino acids. Germline values: CDR1 MDHEN, CDR2 SYDVKM. V shed 6 bases, J shed 7 bases, and the junction held 7 bases outside the gene matches. CDR3 residues: CASSSGQGAEQPQHF. CDR3 sequence (DNA): TGTGCCAGCAGCTCGGGACAGGGGGCAGAACAGCCCCAGCATTTT.

V usage is TRBV9 and J usage is TRBJ2-5; D remains unclear. With 0 bases removed from V and 3 bases from J, the gap between germline ends came to 6 bases. Germline V gene sequence: CDR1 SGDLS, CDR2 YYNGEE. This CDR3 contains 13 residues. The CDR3 DNA is TGTGCCAGCAGCGTAGACTTGGAAGAGACCCAGTACTTC. It encodes CASSVDLEETQYF.

The CDR3 bases are TGTGCCAGCAGTTCTACGGGAAGCTCTGGAAACACCATATATTTT. Encoded protein: CASSSTGSSGNTIYF. The chain carries TRBV27 and TRBJ1-3; D is unclear. The CDR3 is 15 residues long. Trimming stripped 4 bases from V and 0 bases from J, with 10 bases between. Germline CDR1 is MNHEY and CDR2 is SMNVEV (reference sequence).

The CDR3 nucleotides read TGTGCCAGCAGCTTAGAGGGAGGGTCCTACGAGCAGTACTTC. It translates to CASSLEGGSYEQYF. The chain joins TRBV7-2 to TRBJ2-7; the match to TRBD2 covers 7 bases. The germline V gene has CDR1 SGHTA and CDR2 FQGNSA. This CDR3 comprises 14 residues. Losses at the gene ends were 1 base for V and 1 base for J; bases not matched to a gene: 1.

As DNA, the CDR3 is TGTGCCAGCAAATGGGGTTCGGACACTGAAGCTTTCTTT. This encodes CASKWGSDTEAFF. The chain uses TRBV2 and TRBJ1-1; D uncertain. Looked up from germline, CDR1 is SNHLY and CDR2 is FYNNEI. The V gene lost 7 bases and the J gene lost 3 bases, with 12 bases spanning the gap. The CDR3 loop spans 13 amino acids.

This rearrangement joins TRBV5-4 to TRBJ2-1; a possible D gene is TRBD1 (5 bases). Germline V gene lookup returns CDR1 SGHNT and CDR2 YYREEE (reference sequence). The CDR3 totals 16 residues. V lost 0 bases, J lost 0 bases, and 10 bases lay in between. CDR3 in DNA: TGTGCCAGCAGCTTGGAGGGGATCAGCTCCTACAATGAGCAGTTCTTC. This sequence encodes CASSLEGISSYNEQFF.

The chain is built from TRBV29-1 and TRBJ1-2; possibly TRBD1 for D (5 bases). The CDR3 runs 16 residues. CDR1 is SQVTM and CDR2 is ANQGSEA in the germline V gene. The germline V and J ends were trimmed by 4 bases and 4 bases, with 22 bases remaining between them. The CDR3 sequence: CSVGPLKWGDIYGYTF. In nucleotides, the CDR3 is TGCAGCGTTGGCCCCCTAAAATGGGGGGATATCTATGGCTACACCTTC. The full variable domain, rest sourced from reference TRBV29-1 and TRBJ1-2, is SAVISQKPSRDICQRGTSLTIQCQVDSQVTMMFWYRQQPGQSLTLIATANQGSEATYESGFVIDKFPISRPNLTFSTLTVSNMSPEDSSIYLCSVGPLKWGDIYGYTFGSGTRLTVV.

V gene TRBV6-1 combines with J gene TRBJ2-6; 9 positions match TRBD2. V was pared by 0 bases and J by 2 bases, with 5 bases of the junction left unmatched. The CDR3 sequence is 18 residues long. CDR1 and CDR2 from the germline V gene are MNHNS and SASEGT. CDR3 amino acids: CASSEAQREEAGANVLTF. CDR3 in DNA: TGTGCCAGCAGTGAAGCGCAGCGGGAGGAGGCTGGGGCCAACGTCCTGACTTTC.

The chain joins TRBV11-1 to TRBJ2-7; D gene unclear. The CDR3 loop spans 12 amino acids. CDR1 SGHAT and CDR2 FQDESV come from the germline V gene (reference sequence). Between the trimmed V and J ends, which lost 4 bases and 5 bases, there was a span of 9 bases. DNA of the CDR3: TGTGCCAGCAGCTCCCGTCTGGACGAGCAGTACTTC. Its translation is CASSSRLDEQYF.

This clone was seen a few times. This chain joins TRBV10-3 and TRBJ1-1, with D possibly TRBD1 on 6 matching bases. V was cut by 2 bases and J by 1 base, with 11 bases left in between. Germline CDR1 is ENHRY and CDR2 is SYGVKD. This CDR3 is 15 amino acids long. In DNA form, the CDR3 reads TGTGCCATCAGTGAGCCACAGGGAGGGAACACTGAAGCTTTCTTT. Translation gives CAISEPQGGNTEAFF.

DNA of the CDR3: TGCGCCAGCAGCACAAACAATGAGCAGTTCTTC. It yields the protein CASSTNNEQFF. This chain connects TRBV5-1 to TRBJ2-1; D unresolved. This CDR3 spans 11 amino acids. The ends were cut back, 4 bases at V and 5 bases at J, with 4 bases in the middle. Germline V lookup: CDR1 SGHRS, CDR2 YFSETQ.